A selection of T cell receptor beta chains follows, all from one sample in a study of CD8 T cells in ankylosing spondylitis. TCRdb independently ran MiXCR on the 5' RACE reads; one entry per CDR3 protein. Among fewer than 500,000 distinct CDR3 sequences listed, 20% to 25% were seen once. The sequenced sample consisted of blood, either unsorted or a sorted T cell fraction (not recorded which). The receptor source for this set is a male donor with ankylosing spondylitis. Each CDR3 is given without its conserved first and last residue. A D gene is named only where the DNA matches it firmly. A row's size may be missing; if present it is once, few, many or a size class.

v_gene	d_gene	j_gene	abundance	CDR3aa
TRBV4-1	NA	TRBJ2-7	NA	ASSQGVGGYEQY
TRBV5-1	NA	TRBJ2-7	NA	ASSLDRRDEQY
TRBV3-1	NA	TRBJ1-1	NA	ASSARLENTEAF
TRBV5-1	TRBD1	TRBJ2-1	NA	ASSLEGQGNNEQF
TRBV11-3	NA	TRBJ2-7	NA	ASSFTPRTSYEQY
TRBV6-1	NA	TRBJ1-1	NA	ASTPGRRMNTEAF
TRBV6-1	NA	TRBJ1-5	few	ASSVTDHQPQH
TRBV28	TRBD2	TRBJ2-7	NA	ASSSSGRENYEQY
TRBV28	TRBD1	TRBJ2-5	few	ASSSGGLWYQETQY
TRBV28	NA	TRBJ2-7	few	ASSLVSPYEQY
TRBV18	NA	TRBJ1-2	NA	ASSPRPPGDYGYT
TRBV19	NA	TRBJ2-5	NA	ASSMVGLQETQY
TRBV25-1	NA	TRBJ2-7	many	ASSARATYEQY
TRBV4-1	NA	TRBJ2-1	few	ASSHAEEAYNEQF
TRBV18	TRBD1	TRBJ2-7	NA	ASSPPVQGAAYEQY
TRBV27	TRBD2	TRBJ2-5	NA	ASNSDLAGDHETQY
TRBV7-9	NA	TRBJ1-4	once	ASSTVPIEKLF
TRBV9	NA	TRBJ1-6	few	ASSGGRGAFSPLH
TRBV20-1	NA	TRBJ2-7	NA	SARHAWGGGYEQY
TRBV20-1	NA	TRBJ1-5	NA	SAQIWGGSQPQH
TRBV3-1	NA	TRBJ1-1	few	ASSQDWSEAF
TRBV24-1	NA	TRBJ2-1	many	ATAGQGGYNEQF
TRBV28	NA	TRBJ1-2	few	ASSLSVGVPHGYT
TRBV20-1	TRBD2	TRBJ2-1	few	SANSGLAGADEQF
TRBV4-1	TRBD2	TRBJ2-3	few	ASSQEGGVAGVFGTDTQY
TRBV29-1	NA	TRBJ2-2	few	RFPGPIIRTQPGELF
TRBV5-1	NA	TRBJ2-3	few	ASSLGSGLRGDTQY
TRBV29-1	NA	TRBJ1-1	NA	SVDRPRWTEAF
TRBV12-3/TRBV12-4	NA	TRBJ2-2	few	ASRLRARTHVGELF
TRBV24-1	NA	TRBJ2-1	few	ATSSTAKWDEQF
TRBV30	NA	TRBJ2-5	few	AWSVGVTQY
TRBV25-1	TRBD2	TRBJ2-4	few	ASSEYSGGPSIQY
TRBV6-2/TRBV6-3	NA	TRBJ2-7	once	ASTQTGRGPYEQY
TRBV2	NA	TRBJ2-2	NA	ASRQGGTGELF
TRBV12-3/TRBV12-4	NA	TRBJ1-1	few	ASTLGGSTEAF
TRBV30	NA	TRBJ1-5	NA	AWSVADNQPQH
TRBV12-3/TRBV12-4	NA	TRBJ2-7	few	ATRGGLLGEQY
TRBV4-2	TRBD2	TRBJ2-7	NA	ASSQGLAGEVYSYEQY
TRBV7-8	TRBD1	TRBJ2-5	NA	ASSRRGLQETQY
TRBV28	NA	TRBJ1-5	NA	ASRTSFARPQH
TRBV18	NA	TRBJ1-6	few	ASSPAGENSPLH
TRBV6-5	TRBD2	TRBJ2-3	NA	ASSHRLPRLAGDTQY